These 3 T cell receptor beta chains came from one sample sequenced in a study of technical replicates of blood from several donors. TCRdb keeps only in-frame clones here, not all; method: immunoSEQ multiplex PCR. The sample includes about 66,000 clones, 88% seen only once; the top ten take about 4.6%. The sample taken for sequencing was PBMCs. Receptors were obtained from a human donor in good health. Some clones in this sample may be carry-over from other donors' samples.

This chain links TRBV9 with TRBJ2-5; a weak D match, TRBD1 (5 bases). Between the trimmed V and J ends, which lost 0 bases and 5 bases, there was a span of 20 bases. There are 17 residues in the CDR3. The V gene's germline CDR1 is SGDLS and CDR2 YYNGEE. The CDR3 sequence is CASSVGVWGFPFETQYF. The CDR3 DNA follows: TGTGCCAGCAGCGTAGGGGTTTGGGGCTTCCCCTTCGAGACCCAGTACTTC.

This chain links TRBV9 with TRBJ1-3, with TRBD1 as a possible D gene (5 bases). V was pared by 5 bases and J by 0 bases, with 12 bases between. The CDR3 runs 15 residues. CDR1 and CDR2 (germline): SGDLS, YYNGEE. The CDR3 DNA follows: TGTGCCAGCAGTGTCGTCGGGGGCTCTGGAAACACCATATATTTT. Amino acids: CASSVVGGSGNTIYF.

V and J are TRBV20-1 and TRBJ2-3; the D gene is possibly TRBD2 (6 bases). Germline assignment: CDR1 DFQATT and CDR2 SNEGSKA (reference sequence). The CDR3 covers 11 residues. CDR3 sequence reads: CSVSWGGTQYF. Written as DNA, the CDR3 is TGCAGCGTAAGCTGGGGAGGTACGCAGTATTTT.